The source of this T cell receptor beta chain is a study of early T cells in non-severe SARS-CoV-2 infection. The ends lost 7 bases at V and 3 bases at J; junction bases unmatched: 4. The CDR3 loop spans 13 amino acids. Individual cDNA molecules received unique molecular identifiers during library preparation. MiXCR was run by TCRdb on the 5' RACE reads, yielding one entry per CDR3 protein. The table includes tens of thousands of distinct CDR3 sequences, 6% to 6.5% detected once. This clonotype occurred many times. The chain recombines TRBV12-3 or TRBV12-4 with TRBJ2-5, with 8 bases matching TRBD1. Sequencing used whole blood. This sequence originates from an adult who was a healthcare worker with PCR-confirmed SARS-CoV-2 infection or an uninfected control (not recorded which). CDR3 region: CASTQDREETQYF. The DNA of the CDR3 is TGTGCCAGCACCCAGGACAGGGAAGAGACCCAGTACTTC.